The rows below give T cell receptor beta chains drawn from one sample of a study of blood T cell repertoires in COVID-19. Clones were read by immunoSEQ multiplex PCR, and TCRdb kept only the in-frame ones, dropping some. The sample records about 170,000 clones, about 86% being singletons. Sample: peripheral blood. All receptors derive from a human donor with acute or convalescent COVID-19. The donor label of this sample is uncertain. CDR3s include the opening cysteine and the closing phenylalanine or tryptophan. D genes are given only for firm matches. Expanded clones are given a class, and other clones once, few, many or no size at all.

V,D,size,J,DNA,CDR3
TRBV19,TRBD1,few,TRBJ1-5,TGTGCCAGTAGTATAGATGGGACAGGCAGGGGCCAGCCCCAGCATTTT,CASSIDGTGRGQPQHF
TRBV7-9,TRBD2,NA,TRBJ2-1,TGTGCCAGCAGCTTCCCGGGACTAGCGGGAGACGAGTTCTTC,CASSFPGLAGDEFF
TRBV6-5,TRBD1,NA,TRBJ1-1,TGTGCCAGCAGCTCCGGGACAGTTATGAACACTGAAGCTTTCTTT,CASSSGTVMNTEAFF
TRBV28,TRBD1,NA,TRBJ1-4,TGTGCCAGCAGCTCCGGGACAGGGGCCCCCCGTGGTGAAAAACTGTTTTTT,CASSSGTGAPRGEKLFF
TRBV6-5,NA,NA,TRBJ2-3,TGTGCCAGCAGTCCCCCGGGGAGCACAGATACGCAGTATTTT,CASSPPGSTDTQYF
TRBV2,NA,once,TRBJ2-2,TGTGCCAGCAGTGACTCGGTGCCCGGGGAGCTGTTTTTT,CASSDSVPGELFF
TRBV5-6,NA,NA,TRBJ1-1,TGTGCCAGCAGCACCCGACACGGCGGGGACACTGAAGCTTTCTTT,CASSTRHGGDTEAFF
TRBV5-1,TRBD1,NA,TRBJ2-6,TGCGCCAACCGACAGGGAGAATTCGGGTCTGGGGCCAACGTCCTGACTTTC,CANRQGEFGSGANVLTF
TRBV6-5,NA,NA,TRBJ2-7,TGTGCCAGCAGTCGGGAGTTCGGGTACGAGCAGTACTTC,CASSREFGYEQYF
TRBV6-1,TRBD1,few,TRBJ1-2,TGTGCCAGCAGTGATACAGGGGGCAGGTATGGCTACACCTTC,CASSDTGGRYGYTF
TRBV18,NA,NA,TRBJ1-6,TGTGCCAGCTCACCATCGGTGGGCAGGTGGAGGGCACCCCTCCACTTT,CASSPSVGRWRAPLHF
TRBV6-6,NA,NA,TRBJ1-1,TGTGCCAGCAGTTACTCCCCCCGTGAGGGGAACACTGAAGCTTTCTTT,CASSYSPREGNTEAFF
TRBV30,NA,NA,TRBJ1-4,TGTGCCTACCTCGAGGGGGCAACTAATGAAAAACTGTTTTTT,CAYLEGATNEKLFF
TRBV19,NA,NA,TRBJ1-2,TGTGCCAGTTTAGGACAAAGTTTCTATGGCTACACCTTC,CASLGQSFYGYTF
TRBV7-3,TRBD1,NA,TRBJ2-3,TGTGCCAGCAGCTTGGACAGGGGTTTCGGCACAGATACGCAGTATTTT,CASSLDRGFGTDTQYF
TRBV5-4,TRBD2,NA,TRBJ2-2,TGTGCCAGCAGCATCCAGCGGGAGAACACCGGGGAGCTGTTTTTT,CASSIQRENTGELFF
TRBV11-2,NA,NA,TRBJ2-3,TGTGCCAGCAGCTTAGATCGGCTAGCAGATACGCAGTATTTT,CASSLDRLADTQYF
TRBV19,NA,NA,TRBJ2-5,TGTGCCAGTAGACCTAGTCTAACTAGGGAGACCCAGTACTTC,CASRPSLTRETQYF
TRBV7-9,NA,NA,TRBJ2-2,TGTGCCAGCAGCCCCGACTACAACACCGGGGAGCTGTTTTTT,CASSPDYNTGELFF
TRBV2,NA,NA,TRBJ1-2,TGTGCCAGCAGCTTACAGGAGCGGGGTGGCTACACCTTC,CASSLQERGGYTF
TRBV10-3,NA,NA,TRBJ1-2,TGTGCCATCAGTGAGAAGGGGGGGATGTCATGGAGTGGCTACACCTTC,CAISEKGGMSWSGYTF
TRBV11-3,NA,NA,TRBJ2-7,TGTGCCAGCAGCTTAGGGGCAGGGGCCCACGAGCAGTACTTC,CASSLGAGAHEQYF
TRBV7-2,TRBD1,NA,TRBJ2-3,TGTGCCAGCAGCCCCGGGACAGGGCCCCTAGATACGCAGTATTTT,CASSPGTGPLDTQYF
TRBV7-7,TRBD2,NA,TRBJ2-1,TGTGCCAGCAGCTTAGCACTAGCGGTCAATGAGCAGTTCTTC,CASSLALAVNEQFF
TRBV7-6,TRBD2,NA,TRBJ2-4,TGTGCCAGCAGCTCAGGTCCCCAGCGGGGGGGCTATATCAACATTCAGTACTTC,CASSSGPQRGGYINIQYF
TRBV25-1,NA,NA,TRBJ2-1,TGTGCCAGCAGTGTGGGCTTGGGACTTCTTAATGAGCAGTTCTTC,CASSVGLGLLNEQFF
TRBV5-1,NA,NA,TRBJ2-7,TGCGCCAGCAGCTCCACGGGACAAACCTACGAGCAGTACTTC,CASSSTGQTYEQYF
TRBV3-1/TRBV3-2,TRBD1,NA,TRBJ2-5,TGTGCCAGCAGCCCGGGGACAGGGGGCAAAGAGACCCAGTACTTC,CASSPGTGGKETQYF
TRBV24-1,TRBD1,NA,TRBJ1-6,TGTGCCACCAGTGATTTGAAGACCGGACAGGGTCGCAATTCACCCCTCCACTTT,CATSDLKTGQGRNSPLHF
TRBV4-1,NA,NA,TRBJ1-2,TGCGCCAGCAGCCAAGATTATACCCAAGTAGCCGGGTACTACACCTTC,CASSQDYTQVAGYYTF
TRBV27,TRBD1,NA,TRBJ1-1,TGTGCCAGCAGTCGGACGACAGGGGGTAGGACTGAAGCTTTCTTT,CASSRTTGGRTEAFF
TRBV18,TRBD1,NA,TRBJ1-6,TGTGCCAGCTCAATTCAACAGGGGGCGAATAATTCACCCCTCCACTTT,CASSIQQGANNSPLHF
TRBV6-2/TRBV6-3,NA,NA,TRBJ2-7,TGTGCCAGCAGTTACTCGATTCTCGGGTTTGCCTACGAGCAGTACTTC,CASSYSILGFAYEQYF
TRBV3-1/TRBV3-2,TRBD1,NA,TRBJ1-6,TGTGCCAGCAGCCACGGACAGGGTGGGGTACCCCTCCACTTT,CASSHGQGGVPLHF
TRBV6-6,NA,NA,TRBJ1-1,TGTGCCAGCACCCCGGGGGAGCCATGGAGGACTGAAGCTTTCTTT,CASTPGEPWRTEAFF